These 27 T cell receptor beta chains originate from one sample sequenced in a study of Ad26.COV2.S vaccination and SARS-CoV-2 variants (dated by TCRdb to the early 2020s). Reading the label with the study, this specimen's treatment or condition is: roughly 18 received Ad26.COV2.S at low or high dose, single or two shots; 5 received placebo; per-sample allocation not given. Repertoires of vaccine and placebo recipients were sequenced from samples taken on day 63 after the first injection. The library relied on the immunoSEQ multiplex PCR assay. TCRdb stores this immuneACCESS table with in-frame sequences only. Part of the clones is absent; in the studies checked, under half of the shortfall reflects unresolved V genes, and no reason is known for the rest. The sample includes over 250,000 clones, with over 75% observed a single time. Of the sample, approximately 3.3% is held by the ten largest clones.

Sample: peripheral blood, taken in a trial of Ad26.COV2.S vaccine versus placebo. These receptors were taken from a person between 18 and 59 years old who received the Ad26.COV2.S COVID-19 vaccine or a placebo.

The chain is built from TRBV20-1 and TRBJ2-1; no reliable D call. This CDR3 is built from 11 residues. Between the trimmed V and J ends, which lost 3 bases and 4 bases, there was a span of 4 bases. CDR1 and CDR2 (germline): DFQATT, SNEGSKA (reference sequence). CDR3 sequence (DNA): TGCAGTGCTAGCCAGTACAATGAGCAGTTCTTC. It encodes CSASQYNEQFF.

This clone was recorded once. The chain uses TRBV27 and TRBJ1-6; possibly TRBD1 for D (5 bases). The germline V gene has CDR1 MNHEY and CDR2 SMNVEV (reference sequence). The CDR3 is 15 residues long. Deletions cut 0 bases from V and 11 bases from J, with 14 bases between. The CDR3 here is CASSLSGGDSAPLHF. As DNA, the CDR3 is TGTGCCAGCAGTTTATCGGGGGGGGATTCAGCACCCCTCCACTTT.

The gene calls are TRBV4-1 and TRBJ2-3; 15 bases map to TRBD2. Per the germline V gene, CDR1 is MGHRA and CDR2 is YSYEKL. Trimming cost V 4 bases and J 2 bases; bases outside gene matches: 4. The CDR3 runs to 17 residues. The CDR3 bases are TGCGCCAGCAGCCGCGGACTAGCGGGAGGGAACACAGATACGCAGTATTTT. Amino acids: CASSRGLAGGNTDTQYF.

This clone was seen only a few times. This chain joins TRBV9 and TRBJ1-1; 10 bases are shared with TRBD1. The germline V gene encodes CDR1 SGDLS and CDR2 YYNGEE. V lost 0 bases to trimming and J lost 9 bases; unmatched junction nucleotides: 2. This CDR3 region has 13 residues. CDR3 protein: CASSVGTGGQAFF. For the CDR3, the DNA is TGTGCCAGCAGCGTAGGGACAGGGGGGCAAGCTTTCTTT.

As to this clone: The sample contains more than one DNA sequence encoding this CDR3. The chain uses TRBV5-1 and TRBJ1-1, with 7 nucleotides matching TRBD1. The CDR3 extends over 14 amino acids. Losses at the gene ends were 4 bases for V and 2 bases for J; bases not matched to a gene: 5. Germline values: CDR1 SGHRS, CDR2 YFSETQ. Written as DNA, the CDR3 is TGCGCCAGCAGCCTTGGGACAGCAAACACTGAAGCTTTCTTT. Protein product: CASSLGTANTEAFF.

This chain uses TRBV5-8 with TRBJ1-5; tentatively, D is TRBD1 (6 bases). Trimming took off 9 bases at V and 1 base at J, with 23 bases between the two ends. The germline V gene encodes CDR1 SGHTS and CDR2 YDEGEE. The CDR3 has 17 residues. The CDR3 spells CATQAIPRGWSNQPQHF. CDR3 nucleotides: TGTGCCACCCAAGCCATCCCAAGGGGGTGGAGCAATCAGCCCCAGCATTTT.

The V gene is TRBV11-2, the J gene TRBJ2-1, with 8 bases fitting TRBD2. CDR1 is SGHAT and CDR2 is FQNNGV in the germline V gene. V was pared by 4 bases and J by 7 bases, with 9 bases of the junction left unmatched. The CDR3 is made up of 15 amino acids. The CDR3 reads CASSSNRRLANEQFF. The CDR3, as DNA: TGTGCCAGCAGCTCTAATCGACGACTAGCGAATGAGCAGTTCTTC.

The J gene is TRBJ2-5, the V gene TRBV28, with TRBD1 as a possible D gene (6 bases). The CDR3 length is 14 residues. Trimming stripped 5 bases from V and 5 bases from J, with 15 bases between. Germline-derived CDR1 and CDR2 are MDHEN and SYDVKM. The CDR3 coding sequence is TGTGCCAGCAGTCCCAGGGGAAAGTGGGAGACCCAGTACTTC. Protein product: CASSPRGKWETQYF.

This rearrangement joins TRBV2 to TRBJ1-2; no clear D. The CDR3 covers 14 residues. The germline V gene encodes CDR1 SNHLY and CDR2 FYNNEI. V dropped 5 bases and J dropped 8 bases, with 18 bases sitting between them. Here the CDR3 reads CASSSSGPVGGYTF. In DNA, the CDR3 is TGTGCCAGCAGTTCTTCAGGTCCGGTCGGGGGCTACACCTTC.

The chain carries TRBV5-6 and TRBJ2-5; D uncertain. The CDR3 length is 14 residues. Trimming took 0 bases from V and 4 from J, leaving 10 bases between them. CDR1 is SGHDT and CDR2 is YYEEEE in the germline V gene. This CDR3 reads CASSLEGIGETQYF. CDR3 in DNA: TGTGCCAGCAGCTTGGAAGGGATTGGAGAGACCCAGTACTTC.

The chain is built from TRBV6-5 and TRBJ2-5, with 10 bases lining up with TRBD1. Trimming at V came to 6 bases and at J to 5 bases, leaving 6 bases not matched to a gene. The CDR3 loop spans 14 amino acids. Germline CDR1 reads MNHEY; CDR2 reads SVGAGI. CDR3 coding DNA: TGTGCCAGCAGCCTGACAGGGGGCCGTGAGACCCAGTACTTC. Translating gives CASSLTGGRETQYF.

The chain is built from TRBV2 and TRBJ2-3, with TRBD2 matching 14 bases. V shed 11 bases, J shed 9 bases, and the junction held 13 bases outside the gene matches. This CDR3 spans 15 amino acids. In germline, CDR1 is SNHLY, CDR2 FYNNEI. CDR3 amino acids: CAAQLGTSGRGTQYF. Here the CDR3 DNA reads TGTGCCGCGCAGCTCGGGACTAGCGGGAGAGGGACGCAGTATTTT.

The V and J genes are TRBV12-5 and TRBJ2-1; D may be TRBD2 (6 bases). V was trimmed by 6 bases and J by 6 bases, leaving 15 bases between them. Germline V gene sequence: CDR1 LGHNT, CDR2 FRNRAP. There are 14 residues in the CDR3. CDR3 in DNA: TGTGCTAGTGGCCGGGGGACCGCCATCAATGAGCAGTTCTTC. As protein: CASGRGTAINEQFF. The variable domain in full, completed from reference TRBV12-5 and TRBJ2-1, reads DARVTQTPRHKVTEMGQEVTMRCQPILGHNTVFWYRQTMMQGLELLAYFRNRAPLDDSGMPKDRFSAEMPDATLATLKIQPSEPRDSAVYFCASGRGTAINEQFFGPGTRLTVL.

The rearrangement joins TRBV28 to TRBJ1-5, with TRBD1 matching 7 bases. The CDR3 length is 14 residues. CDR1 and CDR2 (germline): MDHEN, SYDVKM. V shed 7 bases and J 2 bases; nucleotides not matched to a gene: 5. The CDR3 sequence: CASNAGGGNQPQHF. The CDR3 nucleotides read TGTGCCAGCAACGCAGGGGGGGGCAATCAGCCCCAGCATTTT.

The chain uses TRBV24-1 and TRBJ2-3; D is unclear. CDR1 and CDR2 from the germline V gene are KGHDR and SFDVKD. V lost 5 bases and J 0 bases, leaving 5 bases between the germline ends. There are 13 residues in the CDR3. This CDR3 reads CATSGYSTDTQYF. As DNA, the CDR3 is TGTGCCACCAGTGGTTACAGCACAGATACGCAGTATTTT.

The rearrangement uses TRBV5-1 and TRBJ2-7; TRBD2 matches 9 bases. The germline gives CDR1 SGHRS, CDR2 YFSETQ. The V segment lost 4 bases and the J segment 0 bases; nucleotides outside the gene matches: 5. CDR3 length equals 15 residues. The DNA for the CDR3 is TGCGCCAGCAGCCCTAGCGGGAAGTCCTCCTACGAGCAGTACTTC. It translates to CASSPSGKSSYEQYF.

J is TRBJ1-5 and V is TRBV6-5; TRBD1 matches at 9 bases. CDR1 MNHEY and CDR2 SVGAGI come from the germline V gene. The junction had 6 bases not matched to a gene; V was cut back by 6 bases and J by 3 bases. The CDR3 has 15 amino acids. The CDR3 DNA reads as TGTGCCAGCAGGACCGGGACAGGGAACAATCAGCCCCAGCATTTT. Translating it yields CASRTGTGNNQPQHF.

In DNA, the CDR3 is TGTGCCAGCAGCCCGAGGACAGGCTCGGGCTATGGCTACACCTTC. It specifies CASSPRTGSGYGYTF. The chain couples TRBV3-1 (or the pseudogene TRBV3-2) to TRBJ1-2, with 7 positions matching TRBD1. The germline V gene encodes CDR1 LGHDT and CDR2 YNNKEL (reference sequence). The CDR3 covers 15 residues. V lost 4 bases and J lost 4; bases outside the gene matches: 9.

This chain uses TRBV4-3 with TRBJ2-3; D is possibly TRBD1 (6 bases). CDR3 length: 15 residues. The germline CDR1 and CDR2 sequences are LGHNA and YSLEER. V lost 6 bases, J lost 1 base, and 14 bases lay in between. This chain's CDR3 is CASSQFSGGTDTQYF. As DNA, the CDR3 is TGCGCCAGCAGTCAATTCTCAGGGGGCACAGATACGCAGTATTTT.

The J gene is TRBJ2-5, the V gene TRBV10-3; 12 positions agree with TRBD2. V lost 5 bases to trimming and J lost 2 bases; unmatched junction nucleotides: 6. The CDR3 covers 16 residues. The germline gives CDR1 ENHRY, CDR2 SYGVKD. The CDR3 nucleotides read TGTGCCATCAGTATGAGGACTAGCGGGACGCAAGAGACCCAGTACTTC. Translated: CAISMRTSGTQETQYF.

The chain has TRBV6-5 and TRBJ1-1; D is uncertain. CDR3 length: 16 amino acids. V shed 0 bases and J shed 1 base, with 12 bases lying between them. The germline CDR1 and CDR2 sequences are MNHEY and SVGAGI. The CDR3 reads CASSYSFRPGNTEAFF. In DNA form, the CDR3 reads TGTGCCAGCAGTTACTCGTTTAGGCCCGGGAACACTGAAGCTTTCTTT.

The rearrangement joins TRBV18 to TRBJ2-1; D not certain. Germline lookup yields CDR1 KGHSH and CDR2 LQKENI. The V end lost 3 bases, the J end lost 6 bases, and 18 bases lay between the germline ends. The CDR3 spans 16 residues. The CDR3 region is CASSPPGFSGLNEQFF. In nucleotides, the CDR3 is TGTGCCAGCTCACCCCCCGGGTTTTCGGGTCTCAATGAGCAGTTCTTC.

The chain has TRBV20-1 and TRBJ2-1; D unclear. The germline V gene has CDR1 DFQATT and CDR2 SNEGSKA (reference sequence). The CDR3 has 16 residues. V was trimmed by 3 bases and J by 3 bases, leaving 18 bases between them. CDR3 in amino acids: CSASMAWEQFYNEQFF. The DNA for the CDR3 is TGCAGTGCTAGTATGGCATGGGAACAATTCTACAATGAGCAGTTCTTC.

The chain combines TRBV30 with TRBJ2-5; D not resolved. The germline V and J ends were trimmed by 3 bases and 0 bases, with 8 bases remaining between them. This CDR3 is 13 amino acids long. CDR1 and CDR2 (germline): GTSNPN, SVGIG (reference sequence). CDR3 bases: TGTGCCTGGAGCCGACAAAACCAAGAGACCCAGTACTTC. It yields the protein CAWSRQNQETQYF.

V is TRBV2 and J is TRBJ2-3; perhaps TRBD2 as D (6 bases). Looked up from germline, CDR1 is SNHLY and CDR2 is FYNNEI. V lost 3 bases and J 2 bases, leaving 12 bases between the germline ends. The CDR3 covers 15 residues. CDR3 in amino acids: CASSDFGGPTDTQYF. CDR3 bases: TGTGCCAGCAGTGACTTCGGAGGGCCCACAGATACGCAGTATTTT.

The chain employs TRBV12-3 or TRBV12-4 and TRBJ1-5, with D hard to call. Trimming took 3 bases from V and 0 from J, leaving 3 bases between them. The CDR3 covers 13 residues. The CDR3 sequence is CASSFSSNQPQHF. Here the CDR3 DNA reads TGTGCCAGCAGTTTCAGTAGCAATCAGCCCCAGCATTTT.

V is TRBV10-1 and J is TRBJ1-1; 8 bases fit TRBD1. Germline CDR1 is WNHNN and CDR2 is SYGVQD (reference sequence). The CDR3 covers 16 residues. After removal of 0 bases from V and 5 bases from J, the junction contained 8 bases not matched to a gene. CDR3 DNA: TGCGCCAGCAGTGAGTCGAGTGGCAGGGGGCTTACTGAAGCTTTCTTT. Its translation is CASSESSGRGLTEAFF.